This section outlines one T cell receptor (beta chain) sequence together with its context. This sample is part of a study of Ad26.COV2.S vaccination and SARS-CoV-2 variants. Treatment indicated: around 19 received Ad26.COV2.S at low or high dose, single or two shots; about 5 received placebo; per-sample allocation not given. Samples came from day 63 after the first vaccine or placebo injection. Measured with immunoSEQ multiplex PCR; TCRdb has only the in-frame clones, and not every one. The sample records around 320,000 clones, around four fifths being singletons. Losses at the gene ends were 0 bases for V and 3 bases for J; bases not matched to a gene: 4. CDR3 length: 15 residues. Germline lookup yields CDR1 MNHNS and CDR2 SASEGT.

The chain joins TRBV6-1 to TRBJ2-7, with 8 positions matching TRBD1. Sample: peripheral blood, taken in a trial of Ad26.COV2.S vaccine versus placebo. This clonotype was sampled from a person aged 18-60 years who received the Ad26.COV2.S COVID-19 vaccine or a placebo. The CDR3 is CASSEAGQGLYEQYF. The DNA for the CDR3 is TGTGCCAGCAGTGAAGCAGGACAGGGACTCTACGAGCAGTACTTC.